Below, 21 T cell receptor beta chains from the same sample are listed, as sequenced in a study of blood T cell repertoires in COVID-19. This table comes from immunoSEQ multiplex PCR, and its TCRdb copy is limited to in-frame clones, with some not included. The sample has around 200,000 clones, roughly four fifths seen once; the top ten hold around 6.1%. What was sequenced was peripheral blood. These receptors were collected from a middle-aged woman with acute or convalescent COVID-19.

The gene calls are TRBV5-1 and TRBJ1-4; D unclear. The CDR3 has 14 residues. Germline V gives CDR1 SGHRS, CDR2 YFSETQ. Trimming pared 0 bases from V and 0 bases from J, leaving 3 bases between. CDR3 in amino acids: CASSLAATNEKLFF. The CDR3 DNA follows: TGCGCCAGCAGCTTGGCCGCAACTAATGAAAAACTGTTTTTT.

This clone appeared once. At the DNA level, this CDR3 is encoded by other sequences in the same sample as well. This rearrangement joins TRBV18 to TRBJ2-3; no clear D gene. The CDR3 length is 14 residues. Between the trimmed V and J ends, which lost 0 bases and 0 bases, there was a span of 4 bases. CDR1 KGHSH and CDR2 LQKENI come from the germline V gene. The CDR3 DNA reads TGTGCCAGCTCACCACCGTCAAGCACAGATACGCAGTATTTT. It is translated as CASSPPSSTDTQYF.

The rearrangement joins TRBV29-1 to TRBJ2-1; a possible D gene is TRBD2 (5 bases). V lost 6 bases and J 6 bases, leaving 12 bases between the germline ends. The CDR3 consists of 12 residues. Germline V gene data show CDR1 as SQVTM and CDR2 as ANQGSEA. CDR3 sequence reads: CSVGLATNEQFF. Written as DNA, the CDR3 is TGCAGCGTCGGGCTAGCTACCAATGAGCAGTTCTTC.

The chain carries TRBV7-9 and TRBJ2-5, with D possibly being TRBD1 (5 bases). Germline V gene sequence: CDR1 SEHNR, CDR2 FQNEAQ (reference sequence). CDR3 length: 14 amino acids. Trimming pared 4 bases from V and 2 bases from J, leaving 11 bases between. CDR3 in amino acids: CASSSWGPQETQYF. CDR3 nucleotides: TGTGCCAGCAGCTCTTGGGGCCCGCAAGAGACCCAGTACTTC.

The V call is TRBV28, the J call TRBJ1-1; D unclear. The CDR3 is 11 residues long. Deletions cut 7 bases from V and 1 base from J, with 4 bases between. CDR1 is MDHEN, CDR2 SYDVKM, per germline. CDR3 amino acids: CASTGNTEAFF. The CDR3 DNA is TGTGCCAGCACCGGGAACACTGAAGCTTTCTTT.

The chain is built from TRBV19 and TRBJ1-4; 10 nucleotides line up with TRBD1. The CDR3 totals 17 residues. The germline CDR1 and CDR2 sequences are LNHDA and SQIVND (reference sequence). With 5 bases clipped from V and 8 bases from J, the junction kept 14 bases outside the gene matches. CDR3 sequence: CASSPGRRDRGREKLFF. CDR3 coding DNA: TGTGCCAGTAGTCCAGGCCGACGGGACAGGGGCCGCGAAAAACTGTTTTTT.

This clone appeared a few times. This chain uses TRBV10-3 with TRBJ1-3; a possible D gene is TRBD1 (6 bases). Trimming cost V 4 bases and J 0 bases, with 19 bases left between them. CDR1 ENHRY and CDR2 SYGVKD come from the germline V gene. The CDR3 sequence is 18 residues long. This chain's CDR3 is CAISGGGGRTASGNTIYF. The CDR3 bases are TGTGCCATCAGTGGGGGGGGCGGAAGGACTGCCTCTGGAAACACCATATATTTT.

The CDR3 DNA reads TGTGCCACCAGTGATTTGAATATGGAGGACGCCACCGGGGAGCTGTTTTTT. This encodes CATSDLNMEDATGELFF. The rearrangement uses TRBV24-1 and TRBJ2-2, with a tentative D call TRBD2 (5 bases). Trimming cost V 0 bases and J 4 bases, with 14 bases left between them. In germline, CDR1 is KGHDR, CDR2 SFDVKD. The length of the CDR3 is 17 residues.

The CDR3 sequence: CASSSPGLAVPFF. Here the CDR3 DNA reads TGTGCCAGCAGCTCCCCGGGACTAGCGGTTCCGTTCTTC. The chain recombines TRBV7-2 with TRBJ2-1, with TRBD2 matching over 11 bases. V lost 4 bases, J lost 15 bases, and 8 bases stayed unmatched. This CDR3 region has 13 residues. Per the germline V gene, CDR1 is SGHTA and CDR2 is FQGNSA.

The J gene is TRBJ1-5, the V gene TRBV14; 9 bases agree with TRBD1. V trimming: 3 bases; J trimming: 4 bases; junction bases outside the gene matches: 4. The CDR3 is 15 residues long. The germline V gene has CDR1 SGHDN and CDR2 FVKESK. CDR3 sequence reads: CASSHVQGANQPQHF. CDR3 nucleotide sequence: TGTGCCAGCAGCCATGTACAGGGGGCAAATCAGCCCCAGCATTTT.

The gene calls are TRBV5-1 and TRBJ1-2; no firm D call. Germline values: CDR1 SGHRS, CDR2 YFSETQ. The V gene lost 2 bases and the J gene lost 0 bases, with 14 bases spanning the gap. The CDR3 runs 16 residues. The CDR3 spells CASSFLGAATNYGYTF. In DNA form, the CDR3 reads TGCGCCAGCAGCTTTCTAGGTGCGGCGACTAACTATGGCTACACCTTC.

The chain has TRBV3-1 (or the pseudogene TRBV3-2) and TRBJ2-5, with 7 bases aligning to TRBD1. The trim removed 1 base at V and 6 bases at J, leaving 5 bases unmatched. The CDR3 sequence is 14 residues long. CDR1 is LGHDT, CDR2 YNNKEL, per germline (reference sequence). CDR3 in DNA: TGTGCCAGCAGCCAAGGAGGGGGCCAGAAGACCCAGTACTTC. It encodes CASSQGGGQKTQYF.

The gene calls are TRBV6-2 or TRBV6-3 and TRBJ2-1; D call uncertain. The length of the CDR3 is 13 residues. Trimming removed 2 bases at V and 6 bases at J, with 8 bases between. CDR1 and CDR2 (germline): MNHEY, SVGEGT. In nucleotides, the CDR3 is TGTGCCAGCAGTTACCTCAGGCTCAATGAGCAGTTCTTC. Protein product: CASSYLRLNEQFF.

The chain has TRBV5-1 and TRBJ2-3; 7 nucleotides line up with TRBD2. Trimming cost V 1 base and J 2 bases; bases outside gene matches: 7. Germline V lookup: CDR1 SGHRS, CDR2 YFSETQ. The CDR3 is made up of 16 amino acids. The CDR3 DNA is TGCGCCAGCAGCTTGTTGGGGGGGTCACTCACAGATACGCAGTATTTT. Encoded protein: CASSLLGGSLTDTQYF. Together with reference TRBV5-1 and TRBJ2-3, the CDR3 gives the full variable domain: KAGVTQTPRYLIKTRGQQVTLSCSPISGHRSVSWYQQTPGQGLQFLFEYFSETQRNKGNFPGRFSGRQFSNSRSEMNVSTLELGDSALYLCASSLLGGSLTDTQYFGPGTRLTVL.

This rearrangement joins TRBV14 to TRBJ1-3; perhaps TRBD1 as D (6 bases). The CDR3 consists of 16 residues. Per the germline V gene, CDR1 is SGHDN and CDR2 is FVKESK. Trimming left V 4 bases short and J 0 bases short, with 13 bases between. The CDR3 protein is CASSRQQGLSGNTIYF. CDR3 bases: TGTGCCAGCAGCCGCCAACAGGGCCTCTCTGGAAACACCATATATTTT.

The chain has TRBV7-9 and TRBJ1-1; D is ambiguous. V was shortened by 1 base and J by 1 base, with 7 bases between the two germline ends. Germline-derived CDR1 and CDR2 are SEHNR and FQNEAQ (reference sequence). The length of the CDR3 is 14 residues. The chain's CDR3 is CASSLDSSNTEAFF. DNA of the CDR3: TGTGCCAGCAGCTTAGATTCATCGAACACTGAAGCTTTCTTT.

A word on this clone: Other DNA sequences in this specimen translate into the identical CDR3. The chain carries TRBV6-5 and TRBJ1-6; D remains unclear. Trimming shortened V by 0 bases and J by 6 bases, and 3 bases separated the two germline ends. Germline V CDR1 and CDR2: MNHEY, SVGAGI. CDR3 size: 13 residues. The CDR3 nucleotides read TGTGCCAGCAGTTACTCCCTTAATTCACCCCTCCACTTT. Its translation: CASSYSLNSPLHF.

The chain links TRBV28 to TRBJ1-6; 10 bases map to TRBD1. Trimming cost V 2 bases and J 0 bases; bases outside gene matches: 10. The germline V gene encodes CDR1 MDHEN and CDR2 SYDVKM. The CDR3 runs to 20 residues. CDR3 in DNA: TGTGCCAGCAGTTTAAGGTCGGGGACAGGGGCGAGCTCCTATAATTCACCCCTCCACTTT. It codes for CASSLRSGTGASSYNSPLHF.

This chain joins TRBV2 and TRBJ1-4; 9 positions match TRBD1. V lost 6 bases to trimming and J lost 0 bases; unmatched junction nucleotides: 2. The CDR3 spans 15 residues. Germline V CDR1 and CDR2: SNHLY, FYNNEI. The CDR3: CASRRQGATNEKLFF. The CDR3 DNA reads TGTGCCAGCAGACGACAGGGGGCAACTAATGAAAAACTGTTTTTT.

This chain connects TRBV10-3 to TRBJ2-2; D is perhaps TRBD1 (5 bases). The CDR3 is 14 residues long. V was clipped by 6 bases and J by 1 base, with 9 bases between them. In germline, CDR1 is ENHRY, CDR2 SYGVKD. CDR3 DNA sequence: TGTGCCATCAGGGGAACAGGGAACACCGGGGAGCTGTTTTTT. Translated: CAIRGTGNTGELFF.

The rearrangement uses TRBV7-8 and TRBJ2-2; D perhaps matches TRBD1 (6 bases). The CDR3 length is 15 residues. Germline assignment: CDR1 SGHVS and CDR2 FQNEAQ. Trimming took off 5 bases at V and 1 base at J, with 11 bases between the two ends. The CDR3 here is CASSTGTKNTGELFF. DNA for the CDR3: TGTGCCAGCAGCACCGGGACAAAGAACACCGGGGAGCTGTTTTTT.